The sequence of this TCR beta chain was determined in a study of control samples from healthy donors and cancer patients. The data were produced by immunoSEQ multiplex PCR, yet TCRdb's version contains in-frame clones alone and is incomplete. The top ten hold over 9% of the sample, which has 45,000 to 60,000 clones, around 80% seen once. The CDR3 has 15 amino acids. Germline lookup yields CDR1 MNHNS and CDR2 SASEGT. With V trimmed by 2 bases and J by 4 bases, 6 bases remained unmatched. This sequence joins TRBV6-1 and TRBJ1-2; 8 bases agree with TRBD1. The source of this sequence is a man aged 70 or older in good health. The sample was blood. The CDR3 is CASSERQGWVYGYTF. In nucleotides, the CDR3 is TGTGCCAGCAGTGAAAGACAGGGGTGGGTCTATGGCTACACCTTC.